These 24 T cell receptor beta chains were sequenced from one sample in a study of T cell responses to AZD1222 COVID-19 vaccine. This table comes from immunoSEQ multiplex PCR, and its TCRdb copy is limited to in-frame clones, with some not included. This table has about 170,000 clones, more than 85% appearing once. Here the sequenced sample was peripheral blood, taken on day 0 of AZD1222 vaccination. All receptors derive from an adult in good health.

CDR3 in amino acids: CASRSRDSLNTEAFF. Here the CDR3 DNA reads TGTGCCAGCAGGTCCCGGGACAGTTTGAACACTGAAGCTTTCTTT. This sequence joins TRBV25-1 and TRBJ1-1, with 7 bases lining up with TRBD1. Germline-derived CDR1 and CDR2 are MGHDK and SYGVNS. The CDR3 length is 15 residues. V trimming: 6 bases; J trimming: 0 bases; junction bases outside the gene matches: 7.

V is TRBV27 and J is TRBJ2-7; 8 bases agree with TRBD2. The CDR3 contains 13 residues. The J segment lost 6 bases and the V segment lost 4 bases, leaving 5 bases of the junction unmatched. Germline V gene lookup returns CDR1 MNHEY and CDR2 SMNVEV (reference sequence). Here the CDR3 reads CASSWTSQGEQYF. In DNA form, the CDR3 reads TGTGCCAGCAGTTGGACTAGCCAGGGCGAGCAGTACTTC.

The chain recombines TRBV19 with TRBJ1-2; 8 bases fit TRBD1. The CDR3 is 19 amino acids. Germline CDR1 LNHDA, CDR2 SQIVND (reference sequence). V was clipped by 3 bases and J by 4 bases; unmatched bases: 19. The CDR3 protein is CASSIYSLSSRDRSYGYTF. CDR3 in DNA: TGTGCCAGTAGTATCTACTCTCTGAGCTCCCGGGACAGGAGCTATGGCTACACCTTC.

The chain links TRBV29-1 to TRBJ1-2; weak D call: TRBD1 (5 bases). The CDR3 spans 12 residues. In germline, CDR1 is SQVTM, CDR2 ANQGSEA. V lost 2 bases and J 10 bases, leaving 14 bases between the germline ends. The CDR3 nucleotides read TGCAGCGTTGAATGGCAGAAGGGGATCTACACCTTC. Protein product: CSVEWQKGIYTF.

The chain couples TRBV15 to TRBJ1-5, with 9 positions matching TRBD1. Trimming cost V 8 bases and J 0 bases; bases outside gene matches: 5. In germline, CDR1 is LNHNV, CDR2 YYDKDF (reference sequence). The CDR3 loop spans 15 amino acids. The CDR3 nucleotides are TGTGCCACCGCGACAGGGGGATATAGCAATCAGCCCCAGCATTTT. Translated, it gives CATATGGYSNQPQHF.

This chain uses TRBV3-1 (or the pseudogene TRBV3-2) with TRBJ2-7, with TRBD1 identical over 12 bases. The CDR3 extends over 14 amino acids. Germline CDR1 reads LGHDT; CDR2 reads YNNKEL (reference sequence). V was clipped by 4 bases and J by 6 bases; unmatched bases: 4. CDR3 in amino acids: CASSRWDRGPEQYF. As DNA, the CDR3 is TGTGCCAGCAGCCGTTGGGACAGGGGGCCCGAGCAGTACTTC.

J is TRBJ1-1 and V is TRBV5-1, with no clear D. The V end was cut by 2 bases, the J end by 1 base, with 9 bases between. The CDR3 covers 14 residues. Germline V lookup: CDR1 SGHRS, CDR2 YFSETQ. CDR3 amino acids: CASSFFEGNTEAFF. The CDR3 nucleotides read TGCGCCAGCAGCTTCTTTGAGGGGAACACTGAAGCTTTCTTT. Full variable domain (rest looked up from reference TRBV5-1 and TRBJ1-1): KAGVTQTPRYLIKTRGQQVTLSCSPISGHRSVSWYQQTPGQGLQFLFEYFSETQRNKGNFPGRFSGRQFSNSRSEMNVSTLELGDSALYLCASSFFEGNTEAFFGQGTRLTVV.

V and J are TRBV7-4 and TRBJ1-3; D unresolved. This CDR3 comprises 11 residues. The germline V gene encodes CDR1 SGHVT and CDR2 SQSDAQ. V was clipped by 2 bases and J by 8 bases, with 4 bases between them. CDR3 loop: CASSLRYTIYF. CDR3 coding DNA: TGTGCCAGCAGCTTACGATACACCATATATTTT.

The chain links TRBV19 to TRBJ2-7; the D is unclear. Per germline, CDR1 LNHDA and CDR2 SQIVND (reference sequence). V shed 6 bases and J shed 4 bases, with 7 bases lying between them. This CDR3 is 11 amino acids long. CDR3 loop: CASRTGYEQYF. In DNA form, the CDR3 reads TGTGCCAGTAGAACCGGGTACGAGCAGTACTTC.

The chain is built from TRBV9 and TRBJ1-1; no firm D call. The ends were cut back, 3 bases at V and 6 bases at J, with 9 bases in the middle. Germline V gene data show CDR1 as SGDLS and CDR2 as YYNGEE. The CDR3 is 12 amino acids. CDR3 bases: TGTGCCAGCAGCGGTTTAAACTCTGAAGCTTTCTTT. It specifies CASSGLNSEAFF.

The DNA for the CDR3 is TGTGCCAGCCTAACGCGGGGAGGCACTGAAGCTTTCTTT. This sequence encodes CASLTRGGTEAFF. This chain connects TRBV27 to TRBJ1-1; D is uncertain. The CDR3 covers 13 residues. Trimming removed 8 bases at V and 4 bases at J, with 14 bases between. Germline assignment: CDR1 MNHEY and CDR2 SMNVEV (reference sequence).

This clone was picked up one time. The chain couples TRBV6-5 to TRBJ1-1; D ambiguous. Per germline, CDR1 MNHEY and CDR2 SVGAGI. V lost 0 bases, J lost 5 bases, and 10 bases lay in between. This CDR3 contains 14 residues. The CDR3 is CASSYSSRDTEAFF. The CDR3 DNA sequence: TGTGCCAGCAGTTACTCGAGTCGAGATACTGAAGCTTTCTTT.

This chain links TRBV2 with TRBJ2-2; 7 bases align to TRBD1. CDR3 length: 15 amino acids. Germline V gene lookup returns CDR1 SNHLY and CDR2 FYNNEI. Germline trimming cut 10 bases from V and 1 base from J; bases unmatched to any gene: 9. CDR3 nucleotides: TGTGCCACTTACAGGACAGGATGGAACACCGGGGAGCTGTTTTTT. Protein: CATYRTGWNTGELFF.

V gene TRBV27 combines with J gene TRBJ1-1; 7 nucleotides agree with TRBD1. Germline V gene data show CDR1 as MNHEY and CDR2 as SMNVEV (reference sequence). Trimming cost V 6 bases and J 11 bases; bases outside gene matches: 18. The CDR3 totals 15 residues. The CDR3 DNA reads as TGTGCCAGCAGCCCTTACGGTTCAGGGGGGCTGGAGGCTTTCTTT. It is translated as CASSPYGSGGLEAFF.

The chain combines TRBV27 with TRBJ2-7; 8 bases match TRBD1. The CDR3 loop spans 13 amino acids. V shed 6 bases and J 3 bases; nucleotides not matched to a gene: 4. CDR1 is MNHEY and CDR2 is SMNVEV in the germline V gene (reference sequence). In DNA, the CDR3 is TGTGCCAGCAGCGGACAGGGCGTCTACGAGCAGTACTTC. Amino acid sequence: CASSGQGVYEQYF.

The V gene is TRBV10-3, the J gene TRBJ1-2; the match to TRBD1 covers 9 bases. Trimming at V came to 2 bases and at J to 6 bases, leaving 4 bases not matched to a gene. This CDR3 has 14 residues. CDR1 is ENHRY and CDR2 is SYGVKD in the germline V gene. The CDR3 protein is CAISEQQGAHGYTF. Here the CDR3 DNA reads TGTGCCATCAGTGAGCAACAGGGGGCGCATGGCTACACCTTC.

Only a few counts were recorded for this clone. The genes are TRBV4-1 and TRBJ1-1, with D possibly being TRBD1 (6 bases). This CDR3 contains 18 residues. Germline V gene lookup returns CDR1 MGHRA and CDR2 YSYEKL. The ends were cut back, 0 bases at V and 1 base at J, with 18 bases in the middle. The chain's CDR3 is CASSQDRAQGVGNTEAFF. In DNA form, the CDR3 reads TGCGCCAGCAGCCAAGATAGGGCACAGGGAGTGGGGAACACTGAAGCTTTCTTT.

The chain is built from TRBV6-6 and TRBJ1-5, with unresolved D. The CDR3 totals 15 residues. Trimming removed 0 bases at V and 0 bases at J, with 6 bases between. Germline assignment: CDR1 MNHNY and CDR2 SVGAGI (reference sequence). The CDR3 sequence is CASSYSAPSNQPQHF. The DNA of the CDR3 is TGTGCCAGCAGTTACTCCGCCCCTAGCAATCAGCCCCAGCATTTT.

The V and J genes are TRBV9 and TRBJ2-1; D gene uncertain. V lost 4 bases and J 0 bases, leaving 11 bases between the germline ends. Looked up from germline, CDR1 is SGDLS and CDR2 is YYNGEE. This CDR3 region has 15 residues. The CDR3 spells CASSHPASSYNEQFF. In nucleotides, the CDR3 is TGTGCCAGCAGCCACCCGGCGAGCTCCTACAATGAGCAGTTCTTC.

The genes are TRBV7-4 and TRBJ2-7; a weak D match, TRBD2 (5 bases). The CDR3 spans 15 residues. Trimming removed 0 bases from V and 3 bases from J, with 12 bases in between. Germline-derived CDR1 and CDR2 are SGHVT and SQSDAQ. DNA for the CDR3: TGTGCCAGCAGCTTAGCGTCTGCGGGTAACTACGAGCAGTACTTC. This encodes CASSLASAGNYEQYF.

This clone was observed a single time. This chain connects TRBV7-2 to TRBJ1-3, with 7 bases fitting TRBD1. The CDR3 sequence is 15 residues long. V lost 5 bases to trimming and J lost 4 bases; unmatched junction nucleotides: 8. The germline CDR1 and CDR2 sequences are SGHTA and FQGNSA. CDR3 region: CASSPGGFSGNTIYF. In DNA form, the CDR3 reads TGTGCCAGCAGCCCAGGGGGGTTCTCGGGAAACACCATATATTTT.

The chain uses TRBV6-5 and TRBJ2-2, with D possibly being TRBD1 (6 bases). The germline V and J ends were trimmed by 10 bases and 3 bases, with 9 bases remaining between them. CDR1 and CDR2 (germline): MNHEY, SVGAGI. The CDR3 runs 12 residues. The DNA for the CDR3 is TGTGCCACCACAGGGTACACCGGGGAGCTGTTTTTT. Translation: CATTGYTGELFF.

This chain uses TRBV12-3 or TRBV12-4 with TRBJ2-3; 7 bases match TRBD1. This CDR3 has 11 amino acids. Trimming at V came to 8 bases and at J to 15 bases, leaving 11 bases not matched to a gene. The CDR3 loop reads CASSARTGRYF. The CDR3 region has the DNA TGTGCCAGCTCTGCTCGGACAGGCCGATATTTT.

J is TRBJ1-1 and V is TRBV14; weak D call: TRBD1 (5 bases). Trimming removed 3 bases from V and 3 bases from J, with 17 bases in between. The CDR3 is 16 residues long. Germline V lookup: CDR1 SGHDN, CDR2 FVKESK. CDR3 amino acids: CASSQGKGARDTEAFF. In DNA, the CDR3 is TGTGCCAGCAGCCAGGGAAAAGGGGCGAGGGACACTGAAGCTTTCTTT. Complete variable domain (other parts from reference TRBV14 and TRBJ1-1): EAGVTQFPSHSVIEKGQTVTLRCDPISGHDNLYWYRRVMGKEIKFLLHFVKESKQDESGMPNNRFLAERTGGTYSTLKVQPAELEDSGVYFCASSQGKGARDTEAFFGQGTRLTVV.